One sample yielded the 18 T cell receptor beta chains listed below, sequenced in a study of shared clonotypes between healthy human individuals. CD8 cells classed as naive were CD45RO-negative and positively selected for CCR7, excluding terminally differentiated effector memory CD45RA+ cells. Some clones are missing from TCRdb's copy, which holds only in-frame ones; the method was immunoSEQ multiplex PCR. The sample lists over 2,000,000 clones; 90% to 95% were seen once. The sequenced sample was naive CD8+ T cells from PBMCs. All receptors derive from a man between 18 and 35 years old in good health. Some clones in this sample may be carry-over from other donors' samples.

The chain joins TRBV7-9 to TRBJ2-7, with D perhaps matching TRBD1 (6 bases). This CDR3 comprises 13 residues. The V and J ends lost 3 bases and 3 bases respectively, with 9 bases between them. The germline CDR1 and CDR2 sequences are SEHNR and FQNEAQ (reference sequence). The CDR3 sequence is CASSFLQGYEQYF. In DNA, the CDR3 is TGTGCCAGCAGCTTCCTACAGGGCTACGAGCAGTACTTC.

In the case of this clone: Other DNA sequences of this sample code for an identical CDR3. This chain links TRBV28 with TRBJ2-3; D is possibly TRBD1 (5 bases). Trimming took 3 bases from V and 3 from J, leaving 16 bases between them. The length of the CDR3 is 16 residues. Germline V gene sequence: CDR1 MDHEN, CDR2 SYDVKM. The DNA of the CDR3 is TGTGCCAGCAGTTTTAGACGTGGGGCCGGAACAGATACGCAGTATTTT. Translating gives CASSFRRGAGTDTQYF.

V usage is TRBV28 and J usage is TRBJ2-7; no reliable D call. The germline V gene has CDR1 MDHEN and CDR2 SYDVKM. This CDR3 is built from 15 residues. V shed 2 bases and J shed 2 bases, with 13 bases lying between them. CDR3: CASSLVGSNTYEQYF. For the CDR3, the DNA is TGTGCCAGCAGTTTAGTTGGTTCAAATACCTACGAGCAGTACTTC.

This rearrangement joins TRBV6-1 to TRBJ2-7; maybe TRBD2 (5 bases). CDR1 is MNHNS and CDR2 is SASEGT in the germline V gene. Trimming shortened V by 6 bases and J by 2 bases, and 14 bases separated the two germline ends. This CDR3 is built from 14 residues. In DNA, the CDR3 is TGTGCCAGCAGAGACTGGGGAGCGGCCTACGAGCAGTACTTC. Protein: CASRDWGAAYEQYF.

V usage is TRBV5-5 and J usage is TRBJ2-7; 9 nucleotides match TRBD2. J was trimmed by 0 bases and V by 3 bases; bases with no gene match: 10. CDR3 length: 17 amino acids. Germline CDR1 is SGHKS and CDR2 is YYEKEE (reference sequence). The CDR3 coding sequence is TGTGCCAGCAGCTGGGGCGCCGGACTAGCGAGCTCCTACGAGCAGTACTTC. The encoded protein is CASSWGAGLASSYEQYF.

To note about this clone: The same CDR3 arises from other DNA sequences in this sample as well. The V gene is TRBV7-9, the J gene TRBJ1-2, with 8 bases lining up with TRBD1. CDR1 SEHNR and CDR2 FQNEAQ come from the germline V gene (reference sequence). The CDR3 length is 13 residues. The V gene end was trimmed by 6 bases and the J gene end by 5 bases; junction bases not matched to a gene: 5. The CDR3 region is CASSLGDRYGYTF. CDR3 bases: TGTGCCAGCAGTCTTGGGGACAGGTATGGCTACACCTTC.

This chain joins TRBV13 and TRBJ1-1; D gene uncertain. V shed 5 bases and J shed 2 bases, with 6 bases lying between them. CDR1 is PRHDT and CDR2 is FYEKMQ in the germline V gene (reference sequence). The CDR3 runs 12 residues. CDR3 DNA sequence: TGTGCCAGCAGCAAGACCAACACTGAAGCTTTCTTT. Amino acid sequence: CASSKTNTEAFF.

The rearrangement joins TRBV15 to TRBJ2-5, with TRBD1 matching 8 bases. This CDR3 contains 21 residues. Germline assignment: CDR1 LNHNV and CDR2 YYDKDF (reference sequence). J gave up 4 bases and V 1 base, and 23 bases lay outside the gene matches. Here the CDR3 DNA reads TGTGCCACCAGCAGAGGACGAAACTCCGGGCGTGCAGGGGGCGTAAGAGAGACCCAGTACTTC. Residues: CATSRGRNSGRAGGVRETQYF.

Written as DNA, the CDR3 is TGTGCCAGCAGCTTAGATCGGGGCAGGCCGGAGACCCAGTACTTC. As protein: CASSLDRGRPETQYF. V is TRBV11-2 and J is TRBJ2-5; either TRBD1 or TRBD2 may fit D (5 bases each). The V gene lost 0 bases and the J gene lost 5 bases, with 13 bases spanning the gap. Germline CDR1 reads SGHAT; CDR2 reads FQNNGV. This CDR3 is built from 15 residues.

The rearrangement links TRBV4-1 to TRBJ2-4; D perhaps matches TRBD1 (7 bases). The V end was cut by 2 bases, the J end by 6 bases, with 32 bases between. This CDR3 is built from 21 residues. Germline V lookup: CDR1 MGHRA, CDR2 YSYEKL. CDR3 nucleotides: TGCGCCAGCAGCCAATACCCCCCGCCGACAGGGAACCCCTCCGGGGGAAACATTCAGTACTTC. This codes for CASSQYPPPTGNPSGGNIQYF.

This clone has just one count. This chain links TRBV7-9 with TRBJ1-3, with D uncertain. V was pared by 6 bases and J by 4 bases, with 10 bases between. This CDR3 has 13 residues. CDR1 is SEHNR and CDR2 is FQNEAQ in the germline V gene (reference sequence). In DNA form, the CDR3 reads TGTGCCAGCAGACCTCCTCCCGGAAACACCATATATTTT. This gives the protein CASRPPPGNTIYF. Full variable domain (rest looked up from reference TRBV7-9 and TRBJ1-3): DTGVSQNPRHKITKRGQNVTFRCDPISEHNRLYWYRQTLGQGPEFLTYFQNEAQLEKSRLLSDRFSAERPKGSFSTLEIQRTEQGDSAMYLCASRPPPGNTIYFGEGSWLTVV.

The V gene is TRBV11-2, the J gene TRBJ2-1; 7 positions agree with TRBD2. V trimming: 8 bases; J trimming: 0 bases; junction bases outside the gene matches: 4. Germline assignment: CDR1 SGHAT and CDR2 FQNNGV. This CDR3 comprises 14 residues. CDR3: CASAGGSSYNEQFF. The CDR3, as DNA: TGTGCCAGCGCGGGCGGGAGCTCCTACAATGAGCAGTTCTTC.

The chain couples TRBV28 to TRBJ2-7; perhaps D is TRBD1 or TRBD2 (5 bases each). V was trimmed by 6 bases and J by 2 bases, leaving 11 bases between them. The V gene's germline CDR1 is MDHEN and CDR2 SYDVKM. The CDR3 has 13 amino acids. CDR3 sequence (DNA): TGTGCCAGCAGCGGGACGGACGCCTACGAGCAGTACTTC. Residues: CASSGTDAYEQYF.

The chain combines TRBV10-1 with TRBJ1-2; unclear D gene. Trimming removed 3 bases from V and 4 bases from J, with 9 bases in between. The germline V gene has CDR1 WNHNN and CDR2 SYGVQD (reference sequence). The CDR3 spans 13 residues. The CDR3 here is CASSEGRFYGYTF. The CDR3 region has the DNA TGCGCCAGCAGTGAAGGTCGGTTCTATGGCTACACCTTC.

The chain combines TRBV19 with TRBJ2-1; D might be TRBD1 (7 bases). The CDR3 covers 15 residues. V lost 6 bases, J lost 3 bases, and 15 bases lay in between. From germline, CDR1 is LNHDA and CDR2 SQIVND (reference sequence). The CDR3 protein is CASSAQGGIYNEQFF. The CDR3 DNA follows: TGTGCCAGTAGCGCGCAGGGGGGTATCTACAATGAGCAGTTCTTC. Full variable domain (remainder filled in from reference TRBV19 and TRBJ2-1): DGGITQSPKYLFRKEGQNVTLSCEQNLNHDAMYWYRQDPGQGLRLIYYSQIVNDFQKGDIAEGYSVSREKKESFPLTVTSAQKNPTAFYLCASSAQGGIYNEQFFGPGTRLTVL.

The chain couples TRBV29-1 to TRBJ2-2; unclear D gene. Germline V CDR1 and CDR2: SQVTM, ANQGSEA. V dropped 6 bases and J dropped 15 bases, with 20 bases sitting between them. This CDR3 is built from 12 residues. The CDR3 region has the DNA TGCAGCGTCCTAAATGGGCCCCCTGGGATGTTTTTT. Amino acid sequence: CSVLNGPPGMFF.

The J gene is TRBJ1-1, the V gene TRBV10-2; D is perhaps TRBD1 (5 bases). CDR3 length equals 14 residues. Germline-derived CDR1 and CDR2 are WSHSY and SAAADI. The V gene lost 5 bases and the J gene lost 2 bases, with 12 bases spanning the gap. The CDR3: CASSLGLYNTEAFF. The DNA for the CDR3 is TGCGCCAGCAGTTTGGGACTCTATAACACTGAAGCTTTCTTT.

The chain uses TRBV6-5 and TRBJ1-1, with 7 bases lining up with TRBD1. CDR3 length: 12 residues. In germline, CDR1 is MNHEY, CDR2 SVGAGI. Trimming took 6 bases from V and 8 from J; bases not matched to a gene: 6. DNA of the CDR3: TGTGCCAGCAGCTTCAGACAGGGAGAAGCTTTCTTT. This codes for CASSFRQGEAFF.